This TCR beta chain comes out of a study of shared clonotypes between healthy human individuals (TCRdb year 2020). Notes on the research overall: The cohort comprised a couple of women and a few men aged 18 to 49 years. Different laboratories and diverse techniques were used to prepare libraries and sequence TCR repertoires, to increase sequencing depth and limit assay-specific biases. Per donor, three plates each were used for CD4 naive and CD4 memory, two for CD8 naive, and one for CD8 memory. Each donor's leukapheresis produced roughly between roughly 0.94 and 9.5 billion PBMCs. Blood TCR repertoires of a handful of healthy adults were deeply sequenced to estimate repertoire size and the extent of clonotype sharing between individuals.

General findings and caveats noted by the study authors: Because the study included a small number of donors, the genetic and exposure-history diversity represented was limited. Across four donors, 4.5% to 6.5% of naive CD4, 3% to 4% of naive CD8, 2.3% of memory CD4, and over 0.35% of memory CD8 clonotypes were shared. Incomplete sequencing was indicated by rarefaction of sorted-subset datasets, despite the large sequencing depth. Naive subsets generally had larger estimated clonotype richness than memory subsets. Higher generation probabilities were observed for clonotypes shared by all four sorted-subset donors than for non-shared clonotypes. Sampling was restricted to blood, and TCR repertoires in tissues likely differ from the TCR repertoires found in blood. Pairwise subsampling led to the expectation that sequencing depth would affect the degree of clonotype sharing among donors.

V was cut back by 3 bases and J by 3 bases, leaving a gap of 8 bases between them. The CDR3 runs 14 amino acids, cysteine and phenylalanine included. The read is trimmed to its CDR3 DNA, 42 bases read in frame from base 1. The CDR1 and CDR2 encoded by the germline V gene are MDHEN and SYDVKM. Of note for this clone: The antigen it recognizes is unknown. Base qualities are not recorded, but no much larger clone differs from it by a single base.

TCR CDR3 regions were amplified from genomic DNA by multiplex PCR using the deep immunoSEQ assay. Genomic DNA extracted from each cell subset was distributed evenly over all wells of several immunoSEQ 96-well plates, and each plate served as one replicate. For sorted subsets, 150 to 200 ng genomic DNA, equal to 30,000 to 35,000 T cell genomes, was loaded into each replicate PCR. Purified libraries were measured with a Qubit 3.0 fluorometer, size-checked on a Bioanalyzer 2100, and measured again with the KAPA Library Quantification kit. Every immunoSEQ 96-well plate was sequenced on a dedicated single-read 150-cycle Illumina NextSeq 550 flow cell. Concerning the study's data processing: Because the immunoSEQ output held only junctional sequences and lacked quality scores, the filtering could not match the filtering applied to full-length reads. To assign V/J genes and CDR3, sequences were annotated using PyIR, a Python wrapper for IgBLAST v1.9, with IMGT germline references. Any read was removed if the V/J assignment was weak (E-value above 1e-6), the CDR3 was missing, or the read contained stop codons, out-of-frame junctions, or ambiguous translated residues. A V3J clonotype was defined by an identical inferred V gene, J gene, and CDR3 amino acid sequence. To compute the percentage overlap between repertoires, the number of shared unique clonotypes was divided by the size of the smaller repertoire. Repertoire richness was assessed with RTK rarefaction, the Chao1 estimator, and Recon v2.1 estimates of unobserved clonotypes. Generation probabilities for all TCRbeta clonotypes obtained by the gDNA method from a few donors were computed using OLGA. TCRdb stores this immuneACCESS table with in-frame sequences only. Part of the clones is absent; in the studies checked, under half of the shortfall reflects unresolved V genes, and no reason is known for the rest. V and J calls and clone size follow that table, whereas D and trimming were derived from the DNA. This sample lists over a million clones; less than 99% were detected once. 0.36% of the sample lies in the top ten.

The donors were healthy, HIV-negative adults with no recently reported acute infections or vaccinations. All donors were Caucasian adults living in Nashville, Tennessee, USA. CD4+ T cells were enriched by magnetic negative selection, after which naive cells were positively selected on CD45RA and the negative fraction was taken as the memory subset. Blood was obtained by leukapheresis, after which PBMCs were separated by Ficoll-Histopaque density gradient centrifugation and cryopreserved in liquid nitrogen vapor phase. Purity and quantity of every magnetically sorted T cell population were checked by analytical flow cytometry. Genomic DNA was isolated from every sorted fraction and measured by UV absorbance on a Nanodrop 2000c.

The TCR originated in a man aged 30-40 years in good health. Sequencing input: naive CD4+ T cells sorted from blood. The sample's cell subset or site label is to be understood as: CD45RA+ positively selected. The chain was built from TRBV28 and TRBJ1-4; the D segment cannot be called with confidence. The sequenced DNA: TGTGCCAGCAGTTTTTATCTGGCTAATGAAAAACTGTTTTTT. Protein translation: CASSFYLANEKLFF.